This entry describes one T cell receptor beta chain. Per the original data handling: Amplification from reference gene primers served as the basis for estimated nucleated cell counts. The protocol was immunoSEQ multiplex PCR, while the TCRdb copy is restricted to in-frame clones and leaves out a portion. The V and J calls and clone size are taken from that table; D and trimming were inferred from the DNA. The table shows about 66,000 clones, with about 86% occurring only once. The CDR3 has 15 residues. V was clipped by 6 bases and J by 4 bases; unmatched bases: 8. Germline V gene sequence: CDR1 MNHEY, CDR2 SVGAGI. This specimen comes from a study of blood T cell repertoires in COVID-19. Study as a whole: Some COVID-19 samples were acute and others convalescent; all came from the United States, Italy and Spain. T cells, B-cell-depleted T cells, or PBMCs supplied cDNA or gDNA.

This chain uses TRBV6-5 with TRBJ2-1; 8 bases map to TRBD2. The TCR originated in a man aged 50 to 60 with active COVID-19. Specimen: peripheral blood. The CDR3 spells CASRTMTSEYNEQFF. In nucleotides, the CDR3 is TGTGCCAGCAGGACCATGACTAGCGAGTACAATGAGCAGTTCTTC.